The T cell receptor (beta chain) described here comes from a study of CXCR3-negative and CXCR3-positive naive CD8 T cells. For the study at large: Across all libraries, TRB reads numbered around 140 million, with about 1.5 +/- 0.3 million in each library.

UMI-labeled 5' RACE yielded the TRB cDNA libraries. TCRdb reprocessed the 5' RACE reads and reports one entry per CDR3 protein, with no DNA. In all, the sample yields around 34,000 distinct CDR3 sequences. The germline V gene has CDR1 KGHDR and CDR2 SFDVKD. There are 16 residues in the CDR3. The TCR originated in a human donor in good health. Some clones in this sample may be carry-over from other donors' samples. The specimen was memory CD8+ T cells from blood. The rearrangement joins TRBV24-1 to TRBJ2-2; checking the TCRdb D call of TRBD1 is not possible without DNA. The CDR3 spells CATSDLLGDSTGELFF.